Listed below are T cell receptor beta chains from one sample, sequenced in a study of blood T cell repertoires in COVID-19. Repertoires were generated with immunoSEQ multiplex PCR, while TCRdb's copy carries only in-frame clones and drops some. Of just under 350,000 clones in the sample, roughly 90% were seen once. The specimen sequenced was peripheral blood. Every receptor here comes from a woman between 70 and 85 years old with COVID-19, enrolled during active disease. Both conserved end residues are part of each CDR3. A D gene is named only where the DNA matches it firmly. Clone size is shown for a subset of rows, as once, few, many or a class of expanded clone.

D gene: -; V gene: TRBV3-1/TRBV3-2; J gene: TRBJ1-2; CDR3 length: 11; clone size: -; CDR3 DNA: TGTGCCAGCGGGAGTTGGCGTGGCTACACCTTC; CDR3 protein: CASGSWRGYTF
D gene: TRBD1; V gene: TRBV4-3; J gene: TRBJ1-3; CDR3 length: 16; clone size: -; CDR3 DNA: TGCGCCAGCAGCCAAGGCTCCGGGACAGTTGGAAACACCATATATTTT; CDR3 protein: CASSQGSGTVGNTIYF
D gene: -; V gene: TRBV9; J gene: TRBJ1-2; CDR3 length: 12; clone size: -; CDR3 DNA: TGTGCCAGTACCCCGGCTAACTATGGCTACACCTTC; CDR3 protein: CASTPANYGYTF
D gene: TRBD1; V gene: TRBV6-5; J gene: TRBJ1-5; CDR3 length: 13; clone size: -; CDR3 DNA: TGTGCCAGCAGACGGGACAGGGAAAGGGCCCAGCATTTT; CDR3 protein: CASRRDRERAQHF
D gene: TRBD1; V gene: TRBV4-1; J gene: TRBJ1-3; CDR3 length: 15; clone size: -; CDR3 DNA: TGCGCCAGCAGCCTGGGGACAGGGAGTAGAAACACCATATATTTT; CDR3 protein: CASSLGTGSRNTIYF
D gene: TRBD1; V gene: TRBV15; J gene: TRBJ1-4; CDR3 length: 13; clone size: -; CDR3 DNA: TGTGCCACCAGCAGGGGGACAGCTGAAAAACTGTTTTTT; CDR3 protein: CATSRGTAEKLFF
D gene: -; V gene: TRBV19; J gene: TRBJ1-1; CDR3 length: 14; clone size: -; CDR3 DNA: TGTGCCAGTAGTCCCACCCCGAGGAACACTGAAGCTTTCTTT; CDR3 protein: CASSPTPRNTEAFF
D gene: TRBD1; V gene: TRBV2; J gene: TRBJ1-5; CDR3 length: 15; clone size: many; CDR3 DNA: TGTGCCAGCAGTGAAGGGGAAGGGGGCAGTCAGCCCCAGCATTTT; CDR3 protein: CASSEGEGGSQPQHF
D gene: -; V gene: TRBV20-1; J gene: TRBJ1-3; CDR3 length: 15; clone size: -; CDR3 DNA: TGCAGTGCTAGTAATGAGGGAAGCTCTGGAAACACCATATATTTT; CDR3 protein: CSASNEGSSGNTIYF
D gene: TRBD1; V gene: TRBV5-1; J gene: TRBJ2-2; CDR3 length: 17; clone size: -; CDR3 DNA: TGCGCCAGCAGCTCCAGGCCGGGACAGGGGAACACCGGGGAGCTGTTTTTT; CDR3 protein: CASSSRPGQGNTGELFF
D gene: -; V gene: TRBV6-2/TRBV6-3; J gene: TRBJ1-2; CDR3 length: 15; clone size: -; CDR3 DNA: TGTGCCAGCAGTTACTCGGAGACAGCCTACTATGGCTACACCTTC; CDR3 protein: CASSYSETAYYGYTF
D gene: TRBD1; V gene: TRBV5-1; J gene: TRBJ2-7; CDR3 length: 14; clone size: -; CDR3 DNA: TGCGCCAGCAGCAAGGGACAGACCTCCTACGAGCAGTACTTC; CDR3 protein: CASSKGQTSYEQYF
D gene: TRBD1; V gene: TRBV18; J gene: TRBJ1-2; CDR3 length: 15; clone size: -; CDR3 DNA: TGTGCCAGCTCACCTGACAGGGGGAATGTCTATGGCTACACCTTC; CDR3 protein: CASSPDRGNVYGYTF
D gene: TRBD1; V gene: TRBV7-3; J gene: TRBJ1-5; CDR3 length: 15; clone size: -; CDR3 DNA: TGTGCCAGCAGCTTCCCCCAGACAGGGTGCCAGCCCCAGCATTTT; CDR3 protein: CASSFPQTGCQPQHF
D gene: -; V gene: TRBV27; J gene: TRBJ1-1; CDR3 length: 15; clone size: -; CDR3 DNA: TGTGCCAGCAGCCAGTCGAGGCAGGGGCCTTATGAAGCTTTCTTT; CDR3 protein: CASSQSRQGPYEAFF
D gene: -; V gene: TRBV27; J gene: TRBJ1-1; CDR3 length: 15; clone size: -; CDR3 DNA: TGTGCCAGCAGTTCCCAGTGGTTAATGAACACTGAAGCTTTCTTT; CDR3 protein: CASSSQWLMNTEAFF
D gene: -; V gene: TRBV5-1; J gene: TRBJ1-4; CDR3 length: 15; clone size: -; CDR3 DNA: TGCGCCAGCAGCTTGATCGGGGAAACTAATGAAAAACTGTTTTTT; CDR3 protein: CASSLIGETNEKLFF
D gene: -; V gene: TRBV12-3/TRBV12-4; J gene: TRBJ1-1; CDR3 length: 12; clone size: -; CDR3 DNA: TGTGCCAGCAGTCCCTCGGGCACTGAAGCTTTCTTT; CDR3 protein: CASSPSGTEAFF
D gene: TRBD1; V gene: TRBV7-9; J gene: TRBJ1-3; CDR3 length: 18; clone size: once; CDR3 DNA: TGTGCCAGCAGCGGCGCTGGTGACAGGGGAGACTCTGGAAACACCATATATTTT; CDR3 protein: CASSGAGDRGDSGNTIYF
D gene: -; V gene: TRBV3-1/TRBV3-2; J gene: TRBJ2-7; CDR3 length: 14; clone size: -; CDR3 DNA: TGTGCCAGCAGCCAAGGTCAGGGCTCCTACGAGCAGTACTTC; CDR3 protein: CASSQGQGSYEQYF
D gene: -; V gene: TRBV9; J gene: TRBJ1-1; CDR3 length: 14; clone size: -; CDR3 DNA: TGTGCCAGCAGCGTAGTTGGGGGGGCCACTGAAGCTTTCTTT; CDR3 protein: CASSVVGGATEAFF
D gene: -; V gene: TRBV4-2; J gene: TRBJ2-7; CDR3 length: 16; clone size: -; CDR3 DNA: TGTGCCAGCAGCCAAATCCAAGCGGACAGCGCCGACGAGCAGTACTTC; CDR3 protein: CASSQIQADSADEQYF
D gene: TRBD2; V gene: TRBV11-2; J gene: TRBJ2-3; CDR3 length: 18; clone size: -; CDR3 DNA: TGTGCCAGCAGCCTCGGGACTAGCGGGGGGCCTAGCACAGATACGCAGTATTTT; CDR3 protein: CASSLGTSGGPSTDTQYF
D gene: TRBD1; V gene: TRBV7-9; J gene: TRBJ2-3; CDR3 length: 16; clone size: -; CDR3 DNA: TGTGCCAGCAGCCCAGGACAGGGAACGGGCACAGATACGCAGTATTTT; CDR3 protein: CASSPGQGTGTDTQYF
D gene: -; V gene: TRBV19; J gene: TRBJ1-2; CDR3 length: 16; clone size: -; CDR3 DNA: TGTGCCAGTAGTAAAGGGACAAATAGCCCATACTATGGCTACACCTTC; CDR3 protein: CASSKGTNSPYYGYTF
D gene: -; V gene: TRBV19; J gene: TRBJ1-1; CDR3 length: 13; clone size: -; CDR3 DNA: TGTGCCAGTAGTATAGAAACTGCTTATGAAGCTTTCTTT; CDR3 protein: CASSIETAYEAFF
D gene: TRBD1; V gene: TRBV27; J gene: TRBJ1-1; CDR3 length: 14; clone size: -; CDR3 DNA: TGTGCCAGCAGCCCAGGGGGCGCGAACACTGAAGCTTTCTTT; CDR3 protein: CASSPGGANTEAFF
D gene: -; V gene: TRBV18; J gene: TRBJ1-1; CDR3 length: 13; clone size: -; CDR3 DNA: TGTGCCAGCTCGCCCTTAGGGGTAGGCGAAGCTTTCTTT; CDR3 protein: CASSPLGVGEAFF
D gene: TRBD1; V gene: TRBV5-4; J gene: TRBJ1-2; CDR3 length: 17; clone size: -; CDR3 DNA: TGTGCCAGCAGCTCTGGCCGACAGGGTCAGTTCTCGGGGGGCTACACCTTC; CDR3 protein: CASSSGRQGQFSGGYTF
D gene: -; V gene: TRBV6-5; J gene: TRBJ1-1; CDR3 length: 15; clone size: -; CDR3 DNA: TGTGCCAGCAGTTACTCGAGTAATAAGAACACTGAAGCTTTCTTT; CDR3 protein: CASSYSSNKNTEAFF
D gene: -; V gene: TRBV25-1; J gene: TRBJ1-1; CDR3 length: 15; clone size: -; CDR3 DNA: TGTGCCAGCAGTGAATTGCAGGGGCAGGGCACTGAAGCTTTCTTT; CDR3 protein: CASSELQGQGTEAFF
D gene: -; V gene: TRBV30; J gene: TRBJ2-7; CDR3 length: 14; clone size: -; CDR3 DNA: TGTGCCTGGAGTACCCTGGGTCCAGGGGACGAGCAGTACTTC; CDR3 protein: CAWSTLGPGDEQYF
D gene: TRBD2; V gene: TRBV5-4; J gene: TRBJ2-5; CDR3 length: 15; clone size: once; CDR3 DNA: TGTGCCAGCAGCCCCCCCTTCGGGGGGGGAGAGACCCAGTACTTC; CDR3 protein: CASSPPFGGGETQYF
D gene: -; V gene: TRBV29-1; J gene: TRBJ2-5; CDR3 length: 13; clone size: -; CDR3 DNA: TGCAGCGTCGCCCTTTTGACTCAAGAGACCCAGTACTTC; CDR3 protein: CSVALLTQETQYF
D gene: TRBD1; V gene: TRBV7-9; J gene: TRBJ2-4; CDR3 length: 15; clone size: -; CDR3 DNA: TGTGCCAGCAGCCCCAGGGACAGGTTAATAAACATTCAGTACTTC; CDR3 protein: CASSPRDRLINIQYF
D gene: TRBD2; V gene: TRBV12-3/TRBV12-4; J gene: TRBJ2-7; CDR3 length: 13; clone size: -; CDR3 DNA: TGTGCCAGCAGTTTAATGCTAGCGGTAGAGCAGTACTTC; CDR3 protein: CASSLMLAVEQYF
D gene: -; V gene: TRBV7-2; J gene: TRBJ1-5; CDR3 length: 14; clone size: -; CDR3 DNA: TGTGCCAGCAGCTCAGGGTGGAGCAATCAGCCCCAGCATTTT; CDR3 protein: CASSSGWSNQPQHF
D gene: -; V gene: TRBV6-1; J gene: TRBJ1-6; CDR3 length: 14; clone size: -; CDR3 DNA: TGTGCCAGCAGTGAAGACGGGTCAGGGTCACCCCTCCACTTT; CDR3 protein: CASSEDGSGSPLHF
D gene: -; V gene: TRBV14; J gene: TRBJ1-2; CDR3 length: 13; clone size: -; CDR3 DNA: TGTGCCAGCAGCCAAATCCCCCGCGATGGCTACACCTTC; CDR3 protein: CASSQIPRDGYTF
D gene: TRBD1; V gene: TRBV6-5; J gene: TRBJ1-2; CDR3 length: 14; clone size: -; CDR3 DNA: TGTGCCAGCGGAGTTTTAGGGGGCCCCTATGGCTACACCTTC; CDR3 protein: CASGVLGGPYGYTF
D gene: -; V gene: TRBV6-5; J gene: TRBJ1-2; CDR3 length: 14; clone size: many; CDR3 DNA: TGTGCCAGCAGTTACGGCGGCTCTAACTATGGCTACACCTTC; CDR3 protein: CASSYGGSNYGYTF
D gene: TRBD1; V gene: TRBV18; J gene: TRBJ1-5; CDR3 length: 16; clone size: -; CDR3 DNA: TGTGCCAGCTCACCCGACAGGGCCGATAGCAATCAGCCCCAGCATTTT; CDR3 protein: CASSPDRADSNQPQHF
D gene: TRBD1; V gene: TRBV27; J gene: TRBJ1-2; CDR3 length: 16; clone size: -; CDR3 DNA: TGTGCCAGCAGTTCCAGACAGGGGGGGGTAAACTATGGCTACACCTTC; CDR3 protein: CASSSRQGGVNYGYTF
D gene: -; V gene: TRBV6-1; J gene: TRBJ2-7; CDR3 length: 14; clone size: -; CDR3 DNA: TGTGCCAGCAGTGAAGCGGGGGCCTCCTACGAGCAGTACTTC; CDR3 protein: CASSEAGASYEQYF
D gene: TRBD1; V gene: TRBV6-2/TRBV6-3; J gene: TRBJ1-1; CDR3 length: 14; clone size: -; CDR3 DNA: TGTGCCAGCAGCCAAGACAGGGGGCGAACTGAAGCTTTCTTT; CDR3 protein: CASSQDRGRTEAFF